These 23 T cell receptor beta chains were all obtained from the same sample, sequenced in a study of early T cells in non-severe SARS-CoV-2 infection. Using its own MiXCR run on the 5' RACE reads, TCRdb lists one record per CDR3 protein. This table has about 30,000 distinct CDR3 sequences, more than 4.5% appearing once. The sample consisted of whole blood. The origin of the receptors is an adult who was a healthcare worker with PCR-confirmed SARS-CoV-2 infection or an uninfected control (not recorded which).

This clonotype was seen ten or more times. The genes are TRBV7-2 and TRBJ1-4; D gene uncertain. CDR1 SGHTA and CDR2 FQGNSA come from the germline V gene. CDR3 size: 15 residues. V lost 5 bases and J lost 14, with 24 bases in between. The CDR3 bases are TGTGCCAGCAGCCAAACCTCGACTCTCAAGTCAATGCTGTTTTTT. Translation gives CASSQTSTLKSMLFF.

Many counts were recorded for this clonotype. The CDR3 here is CASSLGGPAYEQYF. In DNA, the CDR3 is TGTGCCAGCAGTTTAGGCGGTCCCGCCTACGAGCAGTACTTC. The V and J genes are TRBV12-3 or TRBV12-4 and TRBJ2-7; the D is unclear. The CDR3 runs 14 residues. The germline V and J ends were trimmed by 1 base and 2 bases, with 9 bases remaining between them.

This sequence joins TRBV2 and TRBJ1-5, with TRBD1 as a possible D gene (6 bases). CDR1 SNHLY and CDR2 FYNNEI come from the germline V gene. The CDR3 sequence is 15 residues long. V lost 8 bases to trimming and J lost 0 bases, with 14 bases between them. The CDR3 sequence is CASQSGTLSNQPQHF. CDR3 sequence (DNA): TGTGCCAGCCAGTCGGGGACACTTAGCAATCAGCCCCAGCATTTT.

This clonotype was found many times. V gene TRBV7-8 combines with J gene TRBJ2-7; D ambiguous. The CDR3 contains 12 residues. CDR1 and CDR2 from the germline V gene are SGHVS and FQNEAQ. Trimming left V 0 bases short and J 4 bases short, with 4 bases between. In DNA, the CDR3 is TGTGCCAGCAGCTTAGCGGAGTACGAGCAGTACTTC. Translation: CASSLAEYEQYF.

The rearrangement links TRBV7-8 to TRBJ2-7, with 8 bases identical to TRBD2. J gave up 3 bases and V 0 bases, and 4 bases lay outside the gene matches. This CDR3 has 15 amino acids. From germline, CDR1 is SGHVS and CDR2 FQNEAQ. The CDR3 region has the DNA TGTGCCAGCAGCTTAGCGTCGAGCGGGAGCTACGAGCAGTACTTC. This sequence encodes CASSLASSGSYEQYF.

In its sample, this clonotype was seen many times. The chain is built from TRBV11-2 and TRBJ2-3; 11 bases match TRBD2. Germline loops: CDR1 SGHAT, CDR2 FQNNGV. CDR3 size: 15 residues. Trimming cost V 3 bases and J 4 bases; bases outside gene matches: 3. This CDR3 reads CASSFSGRASDTQYF. CDR3 coding DNA: TGTGCCAGCAGCTTTAGCGGGAGGGCCTCAGATACGCAGTATTTT.

This clonotype counts as medium-sized. This chain joins TRBV28 and TRBJ2-7; D gene uncertain. This CDR3 has 13 amino acids. Trimming took off 5 bases at V and 1 base at J, with 9 bases between the two ends. Germline CDR1 and CDR2: MDHEN and SYDVKM. The CDR3 nucleotides read TGTGCCAGCAGTCTCTACTCATCCTACGAGCAGTACTTC. Its protein is CASSLYSSYEQYF. Complete variable domain (other parts from reference TRBV28 and TRBJ2-7): DVKVTQSSRYLVKRTGEKVFLECVQDMDHENMFWYRQDPGLGLRLIYFSYDVKMKEKGDIPEGYSVSREKKERFSLILESASTNQTSMYLCASSLYSSYEQYFGPGTRLTVT.

This clonotype was seen repeatedly, ten times or more. V usage is TRBV4-3 and J usage is TRBJ2-6; D may be TRBD1 (5 bases). Trimming pared 1 base from V and 0 bases from J, leaving 13 bases between. Germline V lookup: CDR1 LGHNA, CDR2 YSLEER. The CDR3 runs to 18 residues. The DNA of the CDR3 is TGCGCCAGCAGCCAAGGGGGCGGTATTTCCTCTGGGGCCAACGTCCTGACTTTC. It codes for CASSQGGGISSGANVLTF.

This clonotype was observed many times. The CDR3 sequence is CAWSFRGLFYEQYF. The CDR3 region has the DNA TGTGCCTGGAGCTTTAGGGGACTTTTCTACGAGCAGTACTTC. The chain combines TRBV30 with TRBJ2-7; possible D gene TRBD2, 6 bases. Germline V gene data show CDR1 as GTSNPN and CDR2 as SVGIG (reference sequence). The length of the CDR3 is 14 residues. V lost 3 bases and J 3 bases, leaving 15 bases between the germline ends.

About this clonotype: A read error may explain this, as a much larger clone is one base away. The conserved phenylalanine or tryptophan normally closing the CDR3 is absent here, so this likely arose from a read error. Because the CDR3's place on the DNA is in doubt, the DNA is left out and the CDR3 is given as listed by TCRdb. This chain joins TRBV7-8 and TRBJ2-5; TRBD2 is taken as the D call from the table, unchecked against the DNA. The CDR3 has 11 residues if both end residues are counted. Germline CDR1 reads SGHVS; CDR2 reads FQNEAQ. The CDR3 loop is CASSEAGHRNI.

In this sample, this clonotype turned up many times. The CDR3 region is CSARSGSAWEEQYF. CDR3 in DNA: TGCAGTGCTCGTAGCGGGAGCGCCTGGGAAGAGCAGTACTTC. The chain recombines TRBV20-1 with TRBJ2-7; 9 bases line up with TRBD2. The CDR3 totals 14 residues. Germline lookup yields CDR1 DFQATT and CDR2 SNEGSKA (reference sequence). The V gene end was trimmed by 5 bases and the J gene end by 7 bases; junction bases not matched to a gene: 12.

This clonotype was found a few times. The chain recombines TRBV11-2 with TRBJ2-5; D call uncertain. The germline CDR1 and CDR2 sequences are SGHAT and FQNNGV. This CDR3 is built from 13 residues. V lost 0 bases, J lost 1 base, and 3 bases lay in between. The CDR3 protein is CASSLEPQETQYF. Here the CDR3 DNA reads TGTGCCAGCAGCTTAGAGCCCCAAGAGACCCAGTACTTC.

This clonotype occurred many times. The rearrangement joins TRBV20-1 to TRBJ1-5; the D is unclear. With 6 bases removed from V and 6 bases from J, the gap between germline ends came to 18 bases. The CDR3 contains 14 residues. Germline CDR1 reads DFQATT; CDR2 reads SNEGSKA (reference sequence). The CDR3 nucleotides are TGCAGTGCCACGGACCGCGTGGAGGGTCAGCCCCAGCATTTT. Translating it yields CSATDRVEGQPQHF.

This clonotype was found many times. The genes are TRBV10-2 and TRBJ1-4; the match to TRBD1 covers 10 bases. Germline V gene lookup returns CDR1 WSHSY and CDR2 SAAADI. V trimming: 6 bases; J trimming: 6 bases; junction bases outside the gene matches: 7. The CDR3 sequence is 15 residues long. As DNA, the CDR3 is TGCGCCAGCAGAGCTCCGGGACAGGGGTATGAAAAACTGTTTTTT. Protein sequence: CASRAPGQGYEKLFF.

The sample holds a few counts of this clonotype. This chain uses TRBV15 with TRBJ1-5; unclear D gene. Germline V gene lookup returns CDR1 LNHNV and CDR2 YYDKDF (reference sequence). The germline V and J ends were trimmed by 3 bases and 0 bases, with 15 bases remaining between them. The CDR3 is 17 amino acids. This CDR3 reads CATSSGVGLYSNQPQHF. CDR3 bases: TGTGCCACCAGCAGTGGCGTTGGTCTCTATAGCAATCAGCCCCAGCATTTT.

This clonotype was seen ten or more times. This rearrangement joins TRBV20-1 to TRBJ2-1; D is undetermined. The V and J ends lost 3 bases and 0 bases respectively, with 12 bases between them. CDR3 length equals 15 residues. Germline V CDR1 and CDR2: DFQATT, SNEGSKA (reference sequence). The CDR3 DNA sequence: TGCAGTGCTAGTAATAGCAGGAGCTCCTACAATGAGCAGTTCTTC. Its protein is CSASNSRSSYNEQFF.

This chain connects TRBV10-1 to TRBJ2-5, with 9 positions matching TRBD1. The trim removed 3 bases at V and 5 bases at J, leaving 7 bases unmatched. This CDR3 spans 15 amino acids. From germline, CDR1 is WNHNN and CDR2 SYGVQD (reference sequence). The CDR3 DNA is TGCGCCAGCAGTGACTCACAGGGGGCGGGTGAGACCCAGTACTTC. Encoded protein: CASSDSQGAGETQYF.

This clonotype is classed as medium-sized. J is TRBJ2-1 and V is TRBV6-5; 8 bases agree with TRBD1. The germline gives CDR1 MNHEY, CDR2 SVGAGI. The CDR3 covers 15 residues. V shed 5 bases and J 5 bases; nucleotides not matched to a gene: 8. CDR3 protein: CASSARDRWDNEQFF. The CDR3 DNA follows: TGTGCCAGCAGTGCCCGGGACAGGTGGGACAATGAGCAGTTCTTC.

Judged by abundance, this clonotype is medium-sized. The chain couples TRBV11-2 to TRBJ1-2; D not certain. V was trimmed by 5 bases and J by 3 bases, leaving 16 bases between them. The CDR3 covers 15 residues. Germline V gene lookup returns CDR1 SGHAT and CDR2 FQNNGV. The CDR3 loop reads CASSPRGLDYYGYTF. For the CDR3, the DNA is TGTGCCAGCAGCCCCCGAGGGCTAGATTACTATGGCTACACCTTC. Full variable domain (remainder filled in from reference TRBV11-2 and TRBJ1-2): EAGVAQSPRYKIIEKRQSVAFWCNPISGHATLYWYQQILGQGPKLLIQFQNNGVVDDSQLPKDRFSAERLKGVDSTLKIQPAKLEDSAVYLCASSPRGLDYYGYTFGSGTRLTVV.

This clonotype was detected only a few times. This rearrangement joins TRBV12-3 or TRBV12-4 to TRBJ2-3, with TRBD2 matching over 11 bases. V trimming: 4 bases; J trimming: 4 bases; junction bases outside the gene matches: 7. The CDR3 spans 16 residues. DNA for the CDR3: TGTGCCAGCAGTTGGGGTGTAGCGGGAGGGCCAGATACGCAGTATTTT. This gives the protein CASSWGVAGGPDTQYF.

The CDR3 DNA reads TGTGCCAGCAGCCCAAACAGGGGGCATGAGACCCAGTACTTC. Translating it yields CASSPNRGHETQYF. This chain links TRBV7-2 with TRBJ2-5; TRBD1 matches 9 bases. Per germline, CDR1 SGHTA and CDR2 FQGNSA. The CDR3 loop spans 14 amino acids. The trim removed 5 bases at V and 5 bases at J, leaving 6 bases unmatched.

This clonotype counts as medium-sized (0.01 to 0.1%). The V call is TRBV20-1, the J call TRBJ1-4; 8 bases are shared with TRBD1. Per the germline V gene, CDR1 is DFQATT and CDR2 is SNEGSKA (reference sequence). This CDR3 region has 18 residues. Trimming removed 2 bases from V and 1 base from J; junction bases left unmatched: 12. The CDR3: CSARHDRGMRLTNEKLFF. The CDR3 DNA sequence: TGCAGTGCTAGACATGACAGGGGTATGAGGCTAACTAATGAAAAACTGTTTTTT.

The chain combines TRBV29-1 with TRBJ2-1, with D perhaps TRBD1 (6 bases). The V gene's germline CDR1 is SQVTM and CDR2 ANQGSEA. V lost 6 bases and J lost 6, with 15 bases in between. The CDR3 runs 13 residues. CDR3 sequence reads: CSVTGQGPNEQFF. CDR3 bases: TGCAGCGTGACGGGGCAGGGGCCCAATGAGCAGTTCTTC.